One and the same sample provided the 7 T cell receptor beta chains below, sequenced in a study of response to subunit inactivated influenza vaccine. TCRdb analysed the RT-PCR reads with MiXCR anew, one entry per CDR3 protein. This sample carries 500,000 to 700,000 distinct CDR3 sequences, roughly 25% of them seen once, and the ten largest clones take about 3%. In addition, the sample was reused for a study of T cells expressing NK-cell markers. That paper states: Production of TCR beta cDNA relied on 5'RACE template switching with UMIs.

This sample comprised CD4+ T cells sorted from PBMCs, obtained about 13 days after vaccination. The source is a man in his fifties who received an inactivated influenza vaccine.

This clonotype showed up many times. V usage is TRBV20-1 and J usage is TRBJ2-6; D uncertain. Trimming left V 1 base short and J 2 bases short, with 12 bases between. CDR1 is DFQATT and CDR2 is SNEGSKA in the germline V gene (reference sequence). This CDR3 spans 16 amino acids. The chain's CDR3 is CSARGDGFPGANVLTF. The CDR3, as DNA: TGCAGTGCTAGAGGGGATGGCTTCCCTGGGGCCAACGTCCTGACTTTC.

This clonotype was seen only a few times. J is TRBJ2-7 and V is TRBV5-1, with 8 bases matching TRBD2. The CDR3 totals 18 residues. Germline CDR1 and CDR2: SGHRS and YFSETQ. V gave up 0 bases and J gave up 3 bases; unmatched junction bases: 14. As DNA, the CDR3 is TGCGCCAGCAGCTTGGCCGGGGCTAGCGGGTTGGTCTACTACGAGCAGTACTTC. As protein: CASSLAGASGLVYYEQYF.

The J gene is TRBJ2-7, the V gene TRBV7-2; no reliable D call. V lost 5 bases to trimming and J lost 0 bases, with 11 bases between them. The length of the CDR3 is 14 residues. Germline V CDR1 and CDR2: SGHTA, FQGNSA. CDR3 amino acids: CASSAVANSYEQYF. CDR3 DNA sequence: TGTGCCAGCAGCGCAGTTGCGAACTCCTACGAGCAGTACTTC.

This clonotype showed up just a few times. A read error may be the cause here, since a much bigger clone is one base away. V usage is TRBV3-1 and J usage is TRBJ2-1; D is unclear. Trimming took off 0 bases at V and 3 bases at J, with 3 bases between the two ends. The length of the CDR3 is 13 residues. Germline CDR1 LGHDT, CDR2 YNNKEL (reference sequence). For the CDR3, the DNA is TGTGCCAGCAGCCAAGAGGTCTACAATGAGCAGTTCTTC. This gives the protein CASSQEVYNEQFF.

The rearrangement links TRBV12-3 or TRBV12-4 to TRBJ2-4; 7 positions match TRBD1. J was trimmed by 0 bases and V by 6 bases; bases with no gene match: 5. The CDR3 runs to 15 residues. This CDR3 is CASSQDRIAKNIQYF. Written as DNA, the CDR3 is TGTGCCAGCAGCCAGGACAGGATAGCCAAAAACATTCAGTACTTC.

V and J are TRBV23-1 and TRBJ2-1; D is ambiguous. TRBV23-1 belongs to the ORF category, with a function that is uncertain. This CDR3 contains 15 residues. V gave up 7 bases and J gave up 7 bases, with 20 bases separating them. The CDR3 here is CASIQPGRGGNEQFF. CDR3 sequence (DNA): TGCGCCAGCATCCAACCCGGGCGAGGTGGGAATGAGCAGTTCTTC.

The chain has TRBV28 and TRBJ1-2; a possible D gene is TRBD1 (5 bases). Germline V CDR1 and CDR2: MDHEN, SYDVKM. V lost 5 bases and J lost 4, with 14 bases in between. The CDR3 runs to 14 residues. CDR3 protein: CASSPPGGVYGYTF. The CDR3 DNA sequence: TGTGCCAGCAGTCCCCCGGGAGGGGTCTATGGCTACACCTTC.